This record covers a single T cell receptor (beta chain). Its antigen is unknown. Looked up from germline, CDR1 is LGHNA and CDR2 is YNFKEQ. This CDR3 spans 12 amino acids. V was shortened by 1 base and J by 11 bases, with 10 bases between the two germline ends. The record originates from a study of blood T cells in healthy people across ages. Findings and caveats of the study: Versus aged donors, long-lived donors had higher diversity and more naive CD4+ cells. Older age coincided with a roughly linear decline in TCR beta diversity per million T cells.

The authors ran a second PCR of roughly 6 to 12 cycles using a sample-barcoded 5' primer and a J-beta primer mix. In TCRdb, the 5' RACE reads were re-called with MiXCR into one record per CDR3 protein. This table holds some 1,800,000 distinct CDR3 sequences, about two fifths found once. The sequence came from a human donor in good health. Sequencing was done on a sample of blood. The chain links TRBV4-2 to TRBJ2-3; D is perhaps TRBD2 (5 bases). The CDR3 reads CASSQGRLVQYF. CDR3 bases: TGTGCCAGCAGCCAAGGGAGGCTGGTGCAGTATTTT.